Below, 13 T cell receptor beta chains from the same sample are listed, as sequenced in a study of regulatory T cells in long-lasting Graves disease. Combining iRepertoire HTBI primers with Arm-PCR of CDR3 regions, the authors built TCR beta libraries. TCRdb recomputed calls from the multiplex PCR reads with MiXCR, one row per CDR3 protein. The repertoire consists of a few hundred thousand distinct CDR3 sequences, with around a fifth occurring once and the leading ten covering around 12%. Time point of the sample: persistent/refractory GD, antithyroid drugs over 5 years with positive TRAb. Researchers made the TCR library from RNA that was extracted from PBMCs. The material was peripheral blood mononuclear cells (PBMCs), obtained when the disease was refractory, from a patient treated with antithyroid drugs. Every receptor here comes from a female donor with Graves disease.

This clonotype was detected many times. The chain is built from TRBV20-1 and TRBJ2-4, with TRBD2 matching over 8 bases. The trim removed 6 bases at V and 3 bases at J, leaving 7 bases unmatched. This CDR3 is built from 14 residues. CDR1 DFQATT and CDR2 SNEGSKA come from the germline V gene (reference sequence). CDR3 in amino acids: CSASQREGKNIQYF. The CDR3 DNA follows: TGCAGTGCCAGCCAACGGGAGGGCAAAAACATTCAGTACTTC.

This clonotype was detected many times. The chain uses TRBV2 and TRBJ2-7, with TRBD2 matching 11 bases. The V gene end was trimmed by 6 bases and the J gene end by 3 bases; junction bases not matched to a gene: 4. The CDR3 contains 14 residues. Per germline, CDR1 SNHLY and CDR2 FYNNEI. The CDR3 protein is CASRETSGDYEQYF. DNA for the CDR3: TGTGCCAGCAGGGAGACTAGCGGGGACTACGAGCAGTACTTC. The full variable domain, rest sourced from reference TRBV2 and TRBJ2-7, is EPEVTQTPSHQVTQMGQEVILRCVPISNHLYFYWYRQILGQKVEFLVSFYNNEISEKSEIFDDQFSVERPDGSNFTLKIRSTKLEDSAMYFCASRETSGDYEQYFGPGTRLTVT.

The CDR3 loop reads CASSLAIALAGGYEQYF. As DNA, the CDR3 is TGTGCCAGCAGCTTAGCGATCGCCCTAGCGGGAGGCTACGAGCAGTACTTC. This chain connects TRBV7-2 to TRBJ2-7, with 11 positions matching TRBD2. CDR1 is SGHTA, CDR2 FQGNSA, per germline. The CDR3 spans 17 residues. Germline trimming cut 0 bases from V and 3 bases from J; bases unmatched to any gene: 7. Using reference TRBV7-2 and TRBJ2-7 for the parts outside the CDR3, the full variable domain is GAGVSQSPSNKVTEKGKDVELRCDPISGHTALYWYRQSLGQGLEFLIYFQGNSAPDKSGLPSDRFSAERTGGSVSTLTIQRTQQEDSAVYLCASSLAIALAGGYEQYFGPGTRLTVT.

The CDR3 region is CASQKSRAANTGELFF. For the CDR3, the DNA is TGTGCCAGCCAAAAGAGCAGGGCGGCGAACACCGGGGAGCTGTTTTTT. The V gene is TRBV7-2, the J gene TRBJ2-2; a possible D gene is TRBD1 (5 bases). The CDR3 has 16 residues. Germline CDR1 and CDR2: SGHTA and FQGNSA. V gave up 8 bases and J gave up 0 bases, with 16 bases separating them.

The V gene is TRBV29-1, the J gene TRBJ1-3, with D hard to call. Germline-derived CDR1 and CDR2 are SQVTM and ANQGSEA. The CDR3 is made up of 14 amino acids. V lost 6 bases to trimming and J lost 0 bases, with 12 bases between them. This chain's CDR3 is CSVVSGISGNTIYF. Written as DNA, the CDR3 is TGCAGCGTGGTTAGCGGGATCTCTGGAAACACCATATATTTT.

The sample holds a few counts of this clonotype. This chain uses TRBV6-2 or TRBV6-3 with TRBJ2-3; D call uncertain. This CDR3 region has 17 residues. Germline CDR1 and CDR2: MNHEY and SVGEGT. V was shortened by 3 bases and J by 3 bases, with 19 bases between the two germline ends. CDR3 sequence reads: CASSYTVEFVGTDTQYF. In nucleotides, the CDR3 is TGTGCCAGCAGTTATACGGTTGAGTTCGTGGGGACAGATACGCAGTATTTT.

This clonotype has at least ten counts. The J gene is TRBJ2-7, the V gene TRBV7-2; TRBD2 matches 9 bases. V was clipped by 5 bases and J by 0 bases; unmatched bases: 5. The CDR3 contains 15 residues. Germline V gene sequence: CDR1 SGHTA, CDR2 FQGNSA. The CDR3 here is CASSQGLAPSYEQYF. CDR3 sequence (DNA): TGTGCCAGCAGCCAGGGACTAGCCCCCTCCTACGAGCAGTACTTC.

This clonotype has ten or more counts. The chain joins TRBV27 to TRBJ1-2; 9 nucleotides align to TRBD1. Per germline, CDR1 MNHEY and CDR2 SMNVEV (reference sequence). The junction had 6 bases not matched to a gene; V was cut back by 2 bases and J by 8 bases. CDR3 length equals 14 residues. Here the CDR3 DNA reads TGTGCCAGCAGTTTAGCGGGGACAGGGCGCGGCTACACCTTC. It is translated as CASSLAGTGRGYTF.

This clonotype was seen only a few times. The chain uses TRBV24-1 and TRBJ2-5; D remains unclear. The V end was cut by 4 bases, the J end by 3 bases, with 11 bases between. From germline, CDR1 is KGHDR and CDR2 SFDVKD. This CDR3 is built from 14 residues. The CDR3 sequence: CATSDTRHEETQYF. In DNA form, the CDR3 reads TGTGCCACCAGTGACACCCGACACGAAGAGACCCAGTACTTC.

CDR3 sequence reads: CASSYSTPGTGGVGANVLTF. In DNA form, the CDR3 reads TGTGCCAGCAGTTATTCTACCCCCGGGACAGGGGGCGTCGGGGCCAACGTCCTGACTTTC. This sequence joins TRBV6-5 and TRBJ2-6; 12 bases are a match to TRBD1. Unmatched junction bases numbered 13, after V lost 3 bases and J lost 4 bases. The CDR3 covers 20 residues. Germline assignment: CDR1 MNHEY and CDR2 SVGAGI.

This clonotype was counted ten times or more. V usage is TRBV30 and J usage is TRBJ1-2; D unclear. Trimming removed 6 bases from V and 2 bases from J, with 13 bases in between. The CDR3 covers 13 residues. The germline gives CDR1 GTSNPN, CDR2 SVGIG (reference sequence). The CDR3 DNA is TGTGCCTGTTTTCGTGGATTGAACTATGGCTACACCTTC. Encoded protein: CACFRGLNYGYTF.

V is TRBV19 and J is TRBJ2-7; D gene uncertain. CDR3 length: 15 amino acids. CDR1 is LNHDA, CDR2 SQIVND, per germline (reference sequence). The ends were cut back, 0 bases at V and 1 base at J, with 10 bases in the middle. The CDR3 sequence: CASSIDLADSYEQYF. The CDR3, as DNA: TGTGCCAGTAGTATAGATCTGGCAGATTCCTACGAGCAGTACTTC.

This clonotype was counted many times. The chain carries TRBV2 and TRBJ2-2; TRBD2 is a possible D gene (5 bases). V lost 3 bases and J 6 bases, leaving 5 bases between the germline ends. The CDR3 has 12 amino acids. Germline V gene lookup returns CDR1 SNHLY and CDR2 FYNNEI. The CDR3 sequence: CASSDGAGELFF. The DNA for the CDR3 is TGTGCCAGCAGTGACGGGGCCGGGGAGCTGTTTTTT.